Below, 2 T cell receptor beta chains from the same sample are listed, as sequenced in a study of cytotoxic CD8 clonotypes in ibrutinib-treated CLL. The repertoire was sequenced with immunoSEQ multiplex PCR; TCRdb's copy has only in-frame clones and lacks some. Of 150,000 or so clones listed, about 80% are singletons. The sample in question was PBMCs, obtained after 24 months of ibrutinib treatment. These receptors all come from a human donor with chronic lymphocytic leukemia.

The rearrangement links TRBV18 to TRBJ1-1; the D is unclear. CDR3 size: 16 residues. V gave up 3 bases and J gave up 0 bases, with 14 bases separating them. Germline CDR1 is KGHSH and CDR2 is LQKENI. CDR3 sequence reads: CASSPKSGSVNTEAFF. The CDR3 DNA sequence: TGTGCCAGCTCACCTAAGAGCGGCAGCGTGAACACTGAAGCTTTCTTT.

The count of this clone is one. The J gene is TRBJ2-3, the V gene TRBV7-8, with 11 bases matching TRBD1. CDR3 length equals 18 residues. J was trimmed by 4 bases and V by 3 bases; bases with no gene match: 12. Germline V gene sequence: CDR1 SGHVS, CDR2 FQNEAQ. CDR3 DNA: TGTGCCAGCAGCTTCCCCTGGGACAGGGGGAGTAGGGCAGATACGCAGTATTTT. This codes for CASSFPWDRGSRADTQYF. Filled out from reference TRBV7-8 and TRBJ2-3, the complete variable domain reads GAGVSQSPRYKVAKRGQDVALRCDPISGHVSLFWYQQALGQGPEFLTYFQNEAQLDKSGLPSDRFFAERPEGSVSTLKIQRTQQEDSAVYLCASSFPWDRGSRADTQYFGPGTRLTVL.